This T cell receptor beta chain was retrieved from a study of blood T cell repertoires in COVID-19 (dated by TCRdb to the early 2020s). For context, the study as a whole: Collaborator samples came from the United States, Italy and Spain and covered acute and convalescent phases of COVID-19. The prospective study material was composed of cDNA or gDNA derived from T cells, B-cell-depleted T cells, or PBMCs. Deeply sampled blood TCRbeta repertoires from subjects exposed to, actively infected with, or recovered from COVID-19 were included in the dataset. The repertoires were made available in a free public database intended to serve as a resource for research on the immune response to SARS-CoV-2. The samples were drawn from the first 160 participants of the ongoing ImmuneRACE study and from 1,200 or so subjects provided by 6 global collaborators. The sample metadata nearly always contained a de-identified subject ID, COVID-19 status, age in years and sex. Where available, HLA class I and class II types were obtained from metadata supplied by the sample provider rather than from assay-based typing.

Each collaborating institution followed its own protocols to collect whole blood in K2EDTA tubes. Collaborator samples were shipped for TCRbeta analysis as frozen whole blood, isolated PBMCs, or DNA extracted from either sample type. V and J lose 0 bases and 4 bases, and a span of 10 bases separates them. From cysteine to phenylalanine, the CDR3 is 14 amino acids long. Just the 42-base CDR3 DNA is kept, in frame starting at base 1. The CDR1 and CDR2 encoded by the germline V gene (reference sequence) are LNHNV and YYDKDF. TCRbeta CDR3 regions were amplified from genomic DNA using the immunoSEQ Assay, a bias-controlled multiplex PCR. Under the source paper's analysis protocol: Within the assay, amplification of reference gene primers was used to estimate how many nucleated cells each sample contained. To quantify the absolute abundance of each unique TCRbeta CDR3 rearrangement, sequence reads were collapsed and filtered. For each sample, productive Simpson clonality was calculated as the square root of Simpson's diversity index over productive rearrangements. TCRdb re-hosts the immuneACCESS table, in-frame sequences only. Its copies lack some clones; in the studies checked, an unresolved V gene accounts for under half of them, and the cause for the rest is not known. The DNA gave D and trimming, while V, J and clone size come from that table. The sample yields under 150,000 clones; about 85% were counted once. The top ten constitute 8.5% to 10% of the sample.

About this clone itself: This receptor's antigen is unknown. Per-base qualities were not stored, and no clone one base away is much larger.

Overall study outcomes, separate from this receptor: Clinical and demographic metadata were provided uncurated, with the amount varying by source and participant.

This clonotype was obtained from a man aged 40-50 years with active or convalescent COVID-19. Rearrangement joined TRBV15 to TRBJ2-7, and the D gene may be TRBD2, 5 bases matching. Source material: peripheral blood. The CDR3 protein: CATSRDRGLYEQYF. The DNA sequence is TGTGCCACCAGCAGAGATAGAGGACTTTACGAGCAGTACTTC.